The following is a T cell receptor (beta chain) sequence with its context. The antigen it recognizes is unknown. One base away there is no much larger clone; base qualities are not given. The junction shows trimming of 5 bases on V and 4 bases on J, plus 9 bases between the germline ends. From a lookup of the germline V gene, CDR1 and CDR2 are SGHTA and FQGNSA. The CDR3 starts with the cysteine, ends with the phenylalanine, and has 13 residues. CDR3 DNA only is kept here, 39 bases in frame from base 1. The data are from a study of blood T cell repertoires in COVID-19 (dated by TCRdb to the early 2020s). Some background on the complete study: Samples covering the acute and convalescent phases of COVID-19 were provided by collaborators in the United States, Italy and Spain. Samples came from the ongoing ImmuneRACE study (first 160 participants) plus 1,254 subjects from 6 global collaborators. The repertoires were made available in a free public database intended to serve as a resource for research on the immune response to SARS-CoV-2. The material from the prospective study consisted of cDNA or gDNA derived from T cells, B-cell-depleted T cells, or PBMCs. Deeply sampled blood TCRbeta repertoires from subjects exposed to, actively infected with, or recovered from COVID-19 were included in the dataset. The sample metadata nearly always contained a de-identified subject ID, COVID-19 status, age in years and sex. Where available, HLA class I and class II types were obtained from metadata supplied by the sample provider rather than from assay-based typing. The paper's findings and limits, for the study overall: How much clinical and demographic metadata was included differed by source and by participant, and the metadata was provided uncurated.

Whole blood was collected in K2EDTA tubes by collaborating institutions according to the institutions' own protocols. For TCRbeta analysis, collaborator samples were shipped as frozen whole blood, as isolated PBMCs, or as DNA extracted from either sample type. TCRbeta CDR3 regions were amplified from genomic DNA by means of the immunoSEQ Assay, a bias-controlled multiplex PCR. The source study handled its data this way. Nucleated cell counts per sample were estimated from amplification of reference gene primers within the assay. To quantify the absolute abundance of each unique TCRbeta CDR3 rearrangement, sequence reads were collapsed and filtered. For each sample, productive Simpson clonality was calculated by taking the square root of Simpson's diversity index across productive rearrangements. Held by TCRdb, this immuneACCESS table contains in-frame sequences only and omits some clones. Under half of the omission traces to an unresolved V gene where checked; the cause of the rest is unknown. V and J calls and clone size follow that table, whereas D and trimming were derived from the DNA. For this sample there are under 250,000 clones; roughly 82% appear just once. More than 10% of the sample comes from the top ten.

The V gene is TRBV7-2 and the J gene is TRBJ1-3; confidence is insufficient to name the D gene. The sequenced sample consisted of peripheral blood. The receptor's source is a woman aged 40 to 55 with acute or convalescent COVID-19. The nucleotide sequence reads TGTGCCAGCAGCCGGCGGAACGGAAACACCATATATTTT. It translates to CASSRRNGNTIYF.